This T cell receptor beta chain was observed in a study of blood T cell repertoires in COVID-19. In the study overall: COVID-19 samples from acute and convalescent phases originated in the United States, Italy and Spain. Sources were T cells, B-cell-depleted T cells, or PBMCs; the material itself was cDNA or gDNA.

This CDR3 contains 16 residues. Between the trimmed V and J ends, which lost 0 bases and 0 bases, there was a span of 9 bases. Germline lookup yields CDR1 KGHSH and CDR2 LQKENI. Original methodology: Amplification of reference gene primers was used by the study to estimate nucleated cell counts. Only in-frame clones appear in the TCRdb table, and some are missing; sequencing was by immunoSEQ multiplex PCR. Clonal size and the V and J genes are those of that table, whereas D and trimming came from the DNA. The table includes 200,000 to 250,000 clones, about nine tenths detected once. The receptor was derived from a man younger than 45 who had recovered from COVID-19. The rearrangement joins TRBV18 to TRBJ2-1, with D hard to call. Input material: peripheral blood. The CDR3 DNA is TGTGCCAGCTCACCACCGTCCGCGAGCTCCTACAATGAGCAGTTCTTC. Its protein product is CASSPPSASSYNEQFF.